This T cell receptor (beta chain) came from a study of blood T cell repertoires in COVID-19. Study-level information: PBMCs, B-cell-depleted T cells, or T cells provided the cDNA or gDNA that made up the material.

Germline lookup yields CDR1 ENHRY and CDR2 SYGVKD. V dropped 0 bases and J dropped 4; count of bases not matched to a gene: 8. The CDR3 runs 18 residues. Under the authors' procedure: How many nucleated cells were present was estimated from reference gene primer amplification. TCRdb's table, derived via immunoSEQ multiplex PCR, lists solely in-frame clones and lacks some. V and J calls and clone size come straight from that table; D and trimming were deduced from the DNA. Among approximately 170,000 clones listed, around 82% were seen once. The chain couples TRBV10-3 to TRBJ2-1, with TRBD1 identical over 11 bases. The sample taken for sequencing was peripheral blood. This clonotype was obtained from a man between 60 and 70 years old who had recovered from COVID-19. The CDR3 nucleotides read TGTGCCATCAGTGAGTCTTTGGGGACAGGGGGTCGATACAATGAGCAGTTCTTC. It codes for CAISESLGTGGRYNEQFF.